Sequencing of this T cell receptor beta chain was carried out in a study of shared clonotypes between healthy human individuals. Profiling relied on immunoSEQ multiplex PCR, and the TCRdb table lists in-frame clones only, not all of them. The sample has 2 million to 2.5 million clones; approximately 94% are singletons. Trimming took 11 bases from V and 2 from J, leaving 13 bases between them. Germline assignment: CDR1 MNHNY and CDR2 SVGAGI (reference sequence). The CDR3 runs 13 residues. The J gene is TRBJ1-5, the V gene TRBV6-6; D might be TRBD1 (5 bases). The sample comprised naive CD4+ T cells sorted from blood. The subset is: CD45RA+ positively selected. This clonotype originated in a man between 18 and 29 years old in good health. The CDR3 nucleotides are TGTGCCTCCAGGGAGGTAGGCAATCAGCCCCAGCATTTT. Residues: CASREVGNQPQHF.